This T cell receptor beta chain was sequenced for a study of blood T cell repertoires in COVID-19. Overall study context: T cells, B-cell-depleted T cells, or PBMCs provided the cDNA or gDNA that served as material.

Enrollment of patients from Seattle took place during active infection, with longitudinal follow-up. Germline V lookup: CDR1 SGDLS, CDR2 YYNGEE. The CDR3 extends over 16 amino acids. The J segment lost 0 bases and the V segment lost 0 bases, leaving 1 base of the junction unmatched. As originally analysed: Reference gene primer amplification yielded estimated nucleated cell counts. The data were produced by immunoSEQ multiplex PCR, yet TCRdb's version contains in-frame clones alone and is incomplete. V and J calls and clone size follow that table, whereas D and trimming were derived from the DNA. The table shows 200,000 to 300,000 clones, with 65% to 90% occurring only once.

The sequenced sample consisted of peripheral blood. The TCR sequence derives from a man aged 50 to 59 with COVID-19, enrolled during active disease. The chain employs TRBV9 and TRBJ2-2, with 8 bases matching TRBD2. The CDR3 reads CASSVVSGANTGELFF. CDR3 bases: TGTGCCAGCAGCGTAGTTAGCGGGGCGAACACCGGGGAGCTGTTTTTT.